This T cell receptor beta chain was observed in a study of liver allograft versus peripheral blood T cells. Study overall: Liver transplant recipients had T cell receptor repertoires compared between transplanted liver and peripheral blood.

In its sample, this clonotype is medium-sized. Germline CDR1 and CDR2: DFQATT and SNEGSKA (reference sequence). The CDR3 loop spans 13 amino acids. Trimming cost V 4 bases and J 7 bases; bases outside gene matches: 9. TCRdb itself ran the reads through MiXCR, one entry per CDR3 protein. The sample lists more than 1,000 distinct CDR3 sequences, 10% to 12% occurring once. The origin of this receptor is a human patient who had a liver transplant. The graft donor may have given rise to some T cells. This chain connects TRBV20-1 to TRBJ1-1; 7 nucleotides line up with TRBD1. In nucleotides, the CDR3 is TGCAGTGCTAAGGCCGACAGGGCTATTGAAGCTTTCTTT. Translation gives CSAKADRAIEAFF.